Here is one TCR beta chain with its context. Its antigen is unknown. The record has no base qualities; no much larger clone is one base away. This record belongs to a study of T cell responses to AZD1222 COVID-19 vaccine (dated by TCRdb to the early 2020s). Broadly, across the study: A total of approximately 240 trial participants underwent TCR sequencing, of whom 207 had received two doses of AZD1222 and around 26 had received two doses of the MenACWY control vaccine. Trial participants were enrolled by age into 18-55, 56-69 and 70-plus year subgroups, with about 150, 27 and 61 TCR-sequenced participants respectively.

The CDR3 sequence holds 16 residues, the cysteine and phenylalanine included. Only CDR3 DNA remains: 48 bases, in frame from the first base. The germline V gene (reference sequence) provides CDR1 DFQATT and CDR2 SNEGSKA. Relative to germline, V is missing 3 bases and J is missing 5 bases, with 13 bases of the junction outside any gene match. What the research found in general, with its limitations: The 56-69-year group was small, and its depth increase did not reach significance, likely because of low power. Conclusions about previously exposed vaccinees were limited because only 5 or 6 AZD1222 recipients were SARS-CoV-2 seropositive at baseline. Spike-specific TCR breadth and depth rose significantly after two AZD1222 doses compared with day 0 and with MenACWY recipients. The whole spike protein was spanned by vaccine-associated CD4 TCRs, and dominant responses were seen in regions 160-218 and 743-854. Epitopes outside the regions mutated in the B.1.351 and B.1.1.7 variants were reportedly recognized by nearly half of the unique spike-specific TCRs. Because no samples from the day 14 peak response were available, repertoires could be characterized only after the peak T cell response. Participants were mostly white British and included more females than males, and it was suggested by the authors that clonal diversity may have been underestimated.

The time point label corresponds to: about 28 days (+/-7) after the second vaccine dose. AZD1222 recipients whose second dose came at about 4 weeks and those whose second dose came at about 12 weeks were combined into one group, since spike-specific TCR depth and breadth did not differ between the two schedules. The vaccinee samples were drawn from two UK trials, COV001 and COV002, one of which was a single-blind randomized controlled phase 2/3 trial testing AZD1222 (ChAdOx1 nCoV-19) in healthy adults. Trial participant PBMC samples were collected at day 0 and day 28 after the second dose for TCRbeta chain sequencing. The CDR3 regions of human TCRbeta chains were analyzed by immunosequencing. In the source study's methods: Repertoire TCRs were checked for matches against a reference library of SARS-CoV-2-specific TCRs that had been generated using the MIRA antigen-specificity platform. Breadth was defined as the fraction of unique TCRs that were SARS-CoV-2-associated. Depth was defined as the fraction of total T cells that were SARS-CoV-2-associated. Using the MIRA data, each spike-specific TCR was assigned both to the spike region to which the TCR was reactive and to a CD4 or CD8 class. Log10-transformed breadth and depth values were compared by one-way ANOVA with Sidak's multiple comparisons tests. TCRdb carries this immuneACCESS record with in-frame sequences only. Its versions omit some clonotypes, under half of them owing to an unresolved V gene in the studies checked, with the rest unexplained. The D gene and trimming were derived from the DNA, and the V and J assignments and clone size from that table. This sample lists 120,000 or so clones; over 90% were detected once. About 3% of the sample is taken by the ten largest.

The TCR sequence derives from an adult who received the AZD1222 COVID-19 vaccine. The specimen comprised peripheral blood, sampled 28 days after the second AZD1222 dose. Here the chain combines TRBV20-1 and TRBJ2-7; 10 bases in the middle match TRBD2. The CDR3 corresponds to CSASSASGGLPNEQYF. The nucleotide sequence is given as TGCAGTGCTAGTTCGGCTAGCGGGGGCCTCCCCAACGAGCAGTACTTC.